Each of the 13 T cell receptor beta chains below was sequenced from the same sample in a study of cytomegalovirus exposure and HLA in healthy donors. Both 60 Vbeta primers and 13 Jbeta primers went into the PCR. Sequenced by immunoSEQ multiplex PCR; TCRdb stores in-frame clones only, minus some. The profile shows 110,000 or so clones, 70% to 80% of them singletons. The sequenced sample was PBMCs. The receptors here all came from a woman in her 30s in good health and CMV-seropositive.

The chain couples TRBV11-3 to TRBJ2-1; 11 bases fit TRBD1. After removal of 6 bases from V and 3 bases from J, the junction contained 4 bases not matched to a gene. The germline V gene has CDR1 SGHNT and CDR2 YENEEA. The CDR3 is made up of 15 amino acids. DNA of the CDR3: TGTGCCAGCAGTACCGGGACAGGGGGCTACAATGAGCAGTTCTTC. Encoded protein: CASSTGTGGYNEQFF.

The J gene is TRBJ2-7, the V gene TRBV21-1; the tabulated D call, TRBD2, remains unverified against the DNA. TRBV21-1 is annotated as a pseudogene. The CDR3 totals 24 residues. The CDR3 spells CASSKGPVAGAGTSGSTRSYEQYF. For the CDR3, the DNA is TGTGCCAGCAGCAAGGGACCTGTGGCAGGAGCCGGGACTAGCGGGAGCACAAGGAGCTACGAGCAGTACTTC.

With regard to this clone: The junction does not match germline at one end; this may be a read error. The chain employs TRBV2 and TRBJ1-1; 7 nucleotides line up with TRBD1. CDR1 is SNHLY, CDR2 FYNNEI, per germline. The CDR3 is made up of 15 amino acids. This chain's CDR3 is CASREDRVVNTEAFF. The CDR3 nucleotides are TGTGCCAGCAGAGAAGACAGGGTGGTGAACACTGAAGCTTTCTTT.

The chain links TRBV4-1 to TRBJ2-5; 10 bases match TRBD1. The CDR3 is 15 amino acids. V dropped 4 bases and J dropped 2; count of bases not matched to a gene: 4. Germline V CDR1 and CDR2: MGHRA, YSYEKL. CDR3 bases: TGCGCCAGCAGCCGGGACAGGGGCAGGCAAGAGACCCAGTACTTC. It is translated as CASSRDRGRQETQYF.

This clone was seen only once. V usage is TRBV7-2 and J usage is TRBJ1-1; D unresolved. The CDR3 has 15 residues. Per germline, CDR1 SGHTA and CDR2 FQGNSA. The V gene lost 3 bases and the J gene lost 2 bases, with 13 bases spanning the gap. CDR3 nucleotides: TGTGCCAGCAGCTTCGTCGCGTCTTTAAACACTGAAGCTTTCTTT. Translated: CASSFVASLNTEAFF.

V gene TRBV6-1 combines with J gene TRBJ2-3, with 9 positions matching TRBD1. The CDR3 contains 13 residues. Germline lookup yields CDR1 MNHNS and CDR2 SASEGT. The V gene end was trimmed by 8 bases and the J gene end by 1 base; junction bases not matched to a gene: 1. CDR3 sequence (DNA): TGTGCCAGCGGGGACAGGGGCACAGATACGCAGTATTTT. Residues: CASGDRGTDTQYF.

Only a few counts were recorded for this clone. V and J are TRBV29-1 and TRBJ1-2; D unclear. Germline V gene sequence: CDR1 SQVTM, CDR2 ANQGSEA. The V end lost 6 bases, the J end lost 4 bases, and 15 bases lay between the germline ends. The CDR3 runs 13 residues. CDR3 amino acids: CSVVETNAYGYTF. CDR3 DNA sequence: TGCAGCGTGGTTGAGACAAACGCCTATGGCTACACCTTC.

The V call is TRBV6-1, the J call TRBJ1-5, with D unclear. Trimming left V 3 bases short and J 5 bases short, with 8 bases between. Germline V CDR1 and CDR2: MNHNS, SASEGT. The CDR3 runs to 13 residues. CDR3 coding DNA: TGTGCCAGCAGTGATGGGGAGGATCAGCCCCAGCATTTT. This gives the protein CASSDGEDQPQHF.

This clone was detected only a few times. Other DNA sequences within the sample encode an identical CDR3. V and J are TRBV10-3 and TRBJ1-2; D is uncertain. Trimming left V 8 bases short and J 5 bases short, with 15 bases between. Germline assignment: CDR1 ENHRY and CDR2 SYGVKD. The CDR3 totals 13 residues. The CDR3 sequence is CAIGEGGNYGYTF. CDR3 sequence (DNA): TGTGCCATCGGAGAGGGAGGGAATTATGGCTACACCTTC.

DNA of the CDR3: TGTGCCAGTAGTATCGAGCTCTTCACTGGGGCCAACGTCCTGACTTTC. It yields the protein CASSIELFTGANVLTF. V is TRBV19 and J is TRBJ2-6; unclear D gene. V was trimmed by 3 bases and J by 2 bases, leaving 11 bases between them. Per germline, CDR1 LNHDA and CDR2 SQIVND (reference sequence). This CDR3 is 16 amino acids long.

The J gene is TRBJ2-7, the V gene TRBV30, with 12 bases fitting TRBD2. With 3 bases clipped from V and 3 bases from J, the junction kept 0 bases outside the gene matches. This CDR3 is 13 amino acids long. Germline V CDR1 and CDR2: GTSNPN, SVGIG (reference sequence). The CDR3 loop reads CAWRTSGGYEQYF. Written as DNA, the CDR3 is TGTGCCTGGAGGACTAGCGGGGGCTACGAGCAGTACTTC.

V is TRBV5-1 and J is TRBJ1-1; 7 bases align to TRBD1. This CDR3 has 21 residues. J lost 4 bases, V lost 2 bases, and 26 bases had no gene match. In germline, CDR1 is SGHRS, CDR2 YFSETQ. CDR3 nucleotides: TGCGCCAGCAGCTTAAGAGGGGGGACAGAGGCACTTCCCGCGTCCACCACTGAAGCTTTCTTT. Translating gives CASSLRGGTEALPASTTEAFF.

The V gene is TRBV5-8, the J gene TRBJ2-5; D possibly corresponds to TRBD2 (6 bases). The CDR3 sequence is 14 residues long. In germline, CDR1 is SGHTS, CDR2 YDEGEE. The V and J ends lost 3 bases and 5 bases respectively, with 14 bases between them. The CDR3 sequence is CASSWGLGEETQYF. CDR3 nucleotides: TGTGCCAGCAGCTGGGGACTGGGAGAGGAGACCCAGTACTTC.